This passage covers 27 T cell receptor beta chains from one sample sequenced in a study of blood T cells in healthy people across ages (dated by TCRdb to between 2014 and 2017). The library relied on 5' RACE. This sample was sequenced with an Illumina HiSeq 2500. The second PCR ran for roughly 7 to 11 cycles and used a J-beta primer mix along with a sample-barcoded 5' primer. TCRdb reran the public reads through fastp at Q25 and MiXCR, keeping productive beta chains. Rows are unified per CDR3 protein, each entry keeping the most common DNA and genes. In this sample the table shows about 680,000 distinct CDR3 sequences, roughly 49% of which occur a single time. The ten largest clonotypes hold roughly a third of the sample. What was sequenced was blood. The receptors here all came from a woman in her sixties or seventies in good health.

On this clonotype itself: Mismatch with germline at one junction end may stem from a read error. V gene TRBV2 combines with J gene TRBJ1-2; no firm D call. Germline V gene sequence: CDR1 SNHLY, CDR2 FYNNEI. The CDR3 contains 19 residues. The CDR3 loop is CASRKERGSRTLRNYGYTF. The CDR3 DNA reads TGTGCCAGCAGGAAAGAACGGGGTTCTAGAACTCTCAGAAACTACGGCTACACCTTC.

This clonotype came up a few times. J is TRBJ2-3 and V is TRBV4-2; 10 nucleotides agree with TRBD2. Germline CDR1 is LGHNA and CDR2 is YNFKEQ. This CDR3 region has 15 residues. Trimming removed 4 bases from V and 4 bases from J; junction bases left unmatched: 5. The CDR3 region is CASSPLAGAPDTQYF. The CDR3 DNA follows: TGTGCCAGCAGCCCCCTAGCGGGAGCTCCAGATACGCAGTATTTT.

This clonotype was seen only once. The J gene is TRBJ2-1, the V gene TRBV30, with TRBD2 identical over 8 bases. The junction had 13 bases not matched to a gene; V was cut back by 1 base and J by 5 bases. The CDR3 consists of 17 residues. CDR1 is GTSNPN and CDR2 is SVGIG in the germline V gene (reference sequence). Written as DNA, the CDR3 is TGTGCCTGGAGTGAAGGGTCCGGGCGGGAGGAGAACAATGAGCAGTTCTTC. Its protein product is CAWSEGSGREENNEQFF.

The V call is TRBV7-9, the J call TRBJ1-2; weak D call: TRBD1 (5 bases). CDR1 and CDR2 from the germline V gene are SEHNR and FQNEAQ (reference sequence). Trimming removed 4 bases at V and 8 bases at J, with 14 bases between. CDR3 length: 13 residues. This CDR3 is CASSSAQGTGYTF. The CDR3 bases are TGTGCCAGCAGCTCCGCCCAGGGTACGGGCTACACCTTC.

The chain has TRBV28 and TRBJ2-7; 9 nucleotides line up with TRBD1. Trimming cost V 6 bases and J 4 bases; bases outside gene matches: 16. Germline lookup yields CDR1 MDHEN and CDR2 SYDVKM. This CDR3 comprises 17 residues. The CDR3 reads CASSLDQGQGRRYEQYF. The CDR3 DNA reads TGTGCCAGCAGCCTGGATCAAGGACAGGGGAGAAGGTACGAGCAGTACTTC.

The chain uses TRBV7-2 and TRBJ2-3; D uncertain. CDR1 and CDR2 (germline): SGHTA, FQGNSA. CDR3 length: 16 amino acids. The V and J ends lost 5 bases and 2 bases respectively, with 17 bases between them. CDR3 protein: CASSQPPSSFTDTQYF. The CDR3 bases are TGTGCCAGCAGCCAACCGCCTTCCTCATTCACAGATACGCAGTATTTT. Full variable domain (outside the CDR3, taken from reference TRBV7-2 and TRBJ2-3): GAGVSQSPSNKVTEKGKDVELRCDPISGHTALYWYRQSLGQGLEFLIYFQGNSAPDKSGLPSDRFSAERTGGSVSTLTIQRTQQEDSAVYLCASSQPPSSFTDTQYFGPGTRLTVL.

This clonotype is a singleton in its sample. The chain employs TRBV5-1 and TRBJ2-1; TRBD2 aligns across 10 bases. The last part of the DNA fits TRBJ2-7 better; the J call may be wrong. The CDR3 sequence is 15 residues long. Per germline, CDR1 SGHRS and CDR2 YFSETQ. The CDR3 coding sequence is TGCGCCAGCAACCCCACTAGCGGGACCTACAATGAGCAGTACTTC. This translates into CASNPTSGTYNEQYF.

The rearrangement joins TRBV29-1 to TRBJ2-5; 8 bases are a match to TRBD2. The CDR3 is made up of 15 amino acids. The germline V gene encodes CDR1 SQVTM and CDR2 ANQGSEA. The J segment lost 4 bases and the V segment lost 1 base, leaving 8 bases of the junction unmatched. The CDR3, as DNA: TGCAGCGTTGAAGGGTACAGCGGGAGTGGAGAGACCCAGTACTTC. This sequence encodes CSVEGYSGSGETQYF.

The chain is built from TRBV7-9 and TRBJ1-2; D is unclear. The germline V gene encodes CDR1 SEHNR and CDR2 FQNEAQ (reference sequence). This CDR3 comprises 12 residues. The V gene lost 5 bases and the J gene lost 5 bases, with 9 bases spanning the gap. DNA of the CDR3: TGTGCCAGCAGCCGGCAGACGTATGGCTACACCTTC. Residues: CASSRQTYGYTF.

Comment on this clonotype: Germline is not matched at one junction end, which may reflect a read error. The chain has TRBV7-3 and TRBJ2-3, with D possibly TRBD2 on 5 matching bases. CDR1 is SGHTA, CDR2 FQGTGA, per germline. This CDR3 is built from 14 residues. The CDR3 spells CASSPSSRTDTQYF. DNA for the CDR3: TGCGCCAGCAGTCCTAGCAGTCGCACAGATACGCAGTATTTT.

The V and J genes are TRBV20-1 and TRBJ2-3; possibly TRBD2 for D (6 bases). This CDR3 is built from 12 residues. V lost 6 bases, J lost 5 bases, and 12 bases lay in between. Germline CDR1 DFQATT, CDR2 SNEGSKA (reference sequence). The chain's CDR3 is CSADGTLDTQYF. CDR3 in DNA: TGCAGTGCCGATGGGACTCTAGATACGCAGTATTTT.

The V call is TRBV4-2, the J call TRBJ2-4; TRBD2 matches at 11 bases. The CDR3 extends over 21 amino acids. The V segment lost 0 bases and the J segment 0 bases; nucleotides outside the gene matches: 13. The germline gives CDR1 LGHNA, CDR2 YNFKEQ. The CDR3 sequence: CASSQDSPGTSGNLAKNIQYF. CDR3 DNA: TGTGCCAGCAGCCAAGATTCCCCCGGGACTAGCGGAAATCTAGCCAAAAACATTCAGTACTTC.

This rearrangement joins TRBV2 to TRBJ1-4, with a possible D match to TRBD1 (6 bases). Between the trimmed V and J ends, which lost 8 bases and 3 bases, there was a span of 13 bases. The CDR3 has 14 residues. CDR1 SNHLY and CDR2 FYNNEI come from the germline V gene. The CDR3 protein is CASLDRRANEKLFF. DNA for the CDR3: TGTGCCAGCCTAGACAGGAGGGCTAATGAAAAACTGTTTTTT.

A word on this clonotype: A much larger clone is a single base away; this may be a read error. The rearrangement joins TRBV7-2 to TRBJ2-5; D is perhaps TRBD1 or TRBD2 (6 bases each). The CDR3 length is 14 residues. Germline-derived CDR1 and CDR2 are SGHTA and FQGNSA. This chain's CDR3 is CACSTTGASGDQYF. In DNA, the CDR3 is TGTGCCTGCAGCACGACAGGAGCGTCGGGGGACCAGTACTTC.

The chain recombines TRBV9 with TRBJ1-2; D perhaps matches TRBD1 (6 bases). Trimming took off 2 bases at V and 8 bases at J, with 13 bases between the two ends. The CDR3 is 13 amino acids. The germline V gene encodes CDR1 SGDLS and CDR2 YYNGEE. The CDR3 here is CASSVSADRGYTF. The DNA of the CDR3 is TGTGCCAGCAGCGTTTCGGCGGACAGAGGCTACACCTTC.

This clonotype showed up just a few times. The genes are TRBV6-1 and TRBJ2-7; TRBD2 matches at 10 bases. Germline assignment: CDR1 MNHNS and CDR2 SASEGT. V lost 6 bases to trimming and J lost 0 bases; unmatched junction nucleotides: 8. The CDR3 spans 16 residues. CDR3 protein: CASSPPIAGGSYEQYF. The CDR3 DNA is TGTGCCAGCAGCCCACCCATAGCGGGAGGCTCCTACGAGCAGTACTTC.

In this sample, this clonotype turned up a few times. The chain carries TRBV6-2 or TRBV6-3 and TRBJ2-7; the D gene is possibly TRBD1 (6 bases). With 6 bases removed from V and 0 bases from J, the gap between germline ends came to 9 bases. The CDR3 sequence is 13 residues long. Germline values: CDR1 MNHEY, CDR2 SVGEGT. This CDR3 is CASRVQGSYEQYF. The CDR3 DNA follows: TGTGCCAGCAGAGTACAGGGCTCCTACGAGCAGTACTTC.

This clonotype was counted a few times. This chain joins TRBV7-2 and TRBJ2-7; tentatively, D is TRBD2 (6 bases). CDR1 SGHTA and CDR2 FQGNSA come from the germline V gene. The CDR3 totals 14 residues. Trimming removed 5 bases at V and 5 bases at J, with 16 bases between. The chain's CDR3 is CASSRGTGVNEQYF. Here the CDR3 DNA reads TGTGCCAGCAGCCGCGGAACGGGAGTCAACGAGCAGTACTTC.

This chain connects TRBV2 to TRBJ2-2, with 7 bases aligning to TRBD2. Germline V CDR1 and CDR2: SNHLY, FYNNEI. V was clipped by 6 bases and J by 7 bases; unmatched bases: 5. This CDR3 contains 13 residues. In DNA, the CDR3 is TGTGCCAGCAGGCCGGGCGGGGGCGGGGAGCTGTTTTTT. Its protein product is CASRPGGGGELFF.

J is TRBJ2-5 and V is TRBV28; perhaps TRBD1 as D (5 bases). The J call is doubtful: the DNA matches TRBJ2-7 better. The CDR3 spans 13 residues. Germline CDR1 and CDR2: MDHEN and SYDVKM. The CDR3 DNA reads TGTGCCAGCAGTTTTTCAGGGCCCTACGAGCAGTACTTC. Translation: CASSFSGPYEQYF.

The chain combines TRBV24-1 with TRBJ2-7; 11 nucleotides line up with TRBD1. Germline CDR1 reads KGHDR; CDR2 reads SFDVKD. The CDR3 is made up of 13 amino acids. The J segment lost 5 bases and the V segment lost 9 bases, leaving 5 bases of the junction unmatched. The CDR3 spells CATGTGGFDEQYF. DNA for the CDR3: TGTGCCACCGGGACAGGGGGTTTCGACGAGCAGTACTTC.

The chain employs TRBV20-1 and TRBJ2-5; no definite D call. The V end lost 1 base, the J end lost 5 bases, and 23 bases lay between the germline ends. CDR1 and CDR2 from the germline V gene are DFQATT and SNEGSKA (reference sequence). The CDR3 loop spans 17 amino acids. The CDR3 loop reads CSARVRAGTLFSETQYF. DNA of the CDR3: TGCAGTGCTAGAGTACGGGCCGGAACTCTTTTTTCGGAGACCCAGTACTTC.

The CDR3 region has the DNA TGCAGTGCTAGAGATCACGATCAGCCCCAGCATTTT. Translated: CSARDHDQPQHF. The chain combines TRBV20-1 with TRBJ1-5; no firm D call. The V end was cut by 0 bases, the J end by 5 bases, with 5 bases between. This CDR3 region has 12 residues. Looked up from germline, CDR1 is DFQATT and CDR2 is SNEGSKA (reference sequence).

This clonotype was counted only a few times. The gene calls are TRBV20-1 and TRBJ2-5, with D maybe TRBD2 (7 bases). CDR3 size: 12 residues. Per germline, CDR1 DFQATT and CDR2 SNEGSKA (reference sequence). Written as DNA, the CDR3 is TGCGGCAAACAGGGAGGGCAAGAGACCCAGTACTTC. Encoded protein: CGKQGGQETQYF.

The genes are TRBV6-2 or TRBV6-3 and TRBJ1-4; possible D gene TRBD1, 6 bases. V was shortened by 1 base and J by 0 bases, with 9 bases between the two germline ends. This CDR3 contains 16 residues. Germline V gene sequence: CDR1 MNHEY, CDR2 SVGEGT. The DNA of the CDR3 is TGTGCCAGCAGTTACTTGACAGGCGCAACTAATGAAAAACTGTTTTTT. Encoded protein: CASSYLTGATNEKLFF.

CDR3 loop: CASSPFKGYEQYF. The CDR3 bases are TGTGCCAGCAGCCCGTTTAAGGGCTACGAGCAGTACTTC. J is TRBJ2-7 and V is TRBV13; no definite D call. The CDR3 has 13 amino acids. V gave up 5 bases and J gave up 3 bases, with 11 bases separating them. Germline CDR1 reads PRHDT; CDR2 reads FYEKMQ (reference sequence). Full variable domain (rest looked up from reference TRBV13 and TRBJ2-7): AAGVIQSPRHLIKEKRETATLKCYPIPRHDTVYWYQQGPGQDPQFLISFYEKMQSDKGSIPDRFSAQQFSDYHSELNMSSLELGDSALYFCASSPFKGYEQYFGPGTRLTVT.

The CDR3 sequence: CATSRGTGLEQPQHF. CDR3 in DNA: TGTGCCACCAGCAGGGGGACAGGTCTTGAGCAGCCCCAGCATTTT. The V call is TRBV15, the J call TRBJ1-5, with 8 bases aligning to TRBD1. CDR3 length: 15 residues. Looked up from germline, CDR1 is LNHNV and CDR2 is YYDKDF (reference sequence). Trimming took 3 bases from V and 7 from J; bases not matched to a gene: 8.